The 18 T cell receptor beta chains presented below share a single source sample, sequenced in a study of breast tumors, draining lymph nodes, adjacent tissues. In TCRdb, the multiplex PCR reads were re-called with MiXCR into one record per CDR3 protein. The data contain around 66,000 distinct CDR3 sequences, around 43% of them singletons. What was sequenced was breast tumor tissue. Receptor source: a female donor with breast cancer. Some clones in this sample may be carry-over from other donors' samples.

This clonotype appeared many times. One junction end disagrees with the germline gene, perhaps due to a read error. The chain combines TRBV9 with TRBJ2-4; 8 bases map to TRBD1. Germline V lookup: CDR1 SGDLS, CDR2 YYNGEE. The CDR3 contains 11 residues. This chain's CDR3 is CASSGGRGQNF. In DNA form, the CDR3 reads TGTGCCAGCAGCGGCGGCAGGGGGCAGAACTTC.

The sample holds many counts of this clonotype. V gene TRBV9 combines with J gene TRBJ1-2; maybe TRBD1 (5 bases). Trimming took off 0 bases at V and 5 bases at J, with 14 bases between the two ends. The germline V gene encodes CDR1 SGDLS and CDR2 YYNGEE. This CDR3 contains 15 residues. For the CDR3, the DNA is TGTGCCAGCAGCGTAGCGATAGGGGTTGGATATGGCTACACCTTC. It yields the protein CASSVAIGVGYGYTF. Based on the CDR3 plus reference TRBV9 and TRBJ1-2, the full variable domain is DSGVTQTPKHLITATGQRVTLRCSPRSGDLSVYWYQQSLDQGLQFLIQYYNGEERAKGNILERFSAQQFPDLHSELNLSSLELGDSALYFCASSVAIGVGYGYTFGSGTRLTVV.

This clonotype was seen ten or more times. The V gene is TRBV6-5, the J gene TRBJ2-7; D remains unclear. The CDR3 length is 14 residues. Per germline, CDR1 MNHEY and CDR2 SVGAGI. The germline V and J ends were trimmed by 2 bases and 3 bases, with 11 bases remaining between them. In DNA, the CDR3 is TGTGCCAGCAGTTACGTAGGAACCTACTACGAGCAGTACTTC. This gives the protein CASSYVGTYYEQYF.

The CDR3 loop is CASSIDIRTGGLAGSETQYF. The CDR3 DNA follows: TGTGCCAGTAGTATAGATATAAGGACAGGGGGACTAGCGGGTTCAGAGACCCAGTACTTC. This sequence joins TRBV19 and TRBJ2-5; TRBD2 matches at 12 bases. This CDR3 has 20 residues. The V gene's germline CDR1 is LNHDA and CDR2 SQIVND (reference sequence). The V and J ends lost 0 bases and 4 bases, in that order; junction bases with no gene match: 15.

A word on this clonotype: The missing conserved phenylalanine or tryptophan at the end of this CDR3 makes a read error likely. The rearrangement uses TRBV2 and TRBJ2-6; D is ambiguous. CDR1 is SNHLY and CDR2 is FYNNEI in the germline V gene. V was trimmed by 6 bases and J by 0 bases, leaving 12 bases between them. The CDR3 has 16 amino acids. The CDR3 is CASSLGWISGANVLTS. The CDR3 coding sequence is TGTGCCAGCAGCCTCGGATGGATCTCTGGGGCCAACGTCCTGACTTCC.

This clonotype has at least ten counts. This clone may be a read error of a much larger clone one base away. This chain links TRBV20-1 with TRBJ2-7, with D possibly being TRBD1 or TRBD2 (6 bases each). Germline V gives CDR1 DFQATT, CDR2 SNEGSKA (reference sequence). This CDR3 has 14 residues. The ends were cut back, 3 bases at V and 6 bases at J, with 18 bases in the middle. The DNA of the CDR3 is TGCAGTGCTAGTGACGGGGGCAACCCCTCCGAGCAGTACTTC. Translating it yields CSASDGGNPSEQYF.

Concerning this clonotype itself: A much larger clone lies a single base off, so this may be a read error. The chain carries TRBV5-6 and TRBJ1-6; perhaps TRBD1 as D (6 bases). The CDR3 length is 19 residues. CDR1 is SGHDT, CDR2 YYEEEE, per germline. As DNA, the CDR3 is TGTGCCAGCAGTTTTATGTCGGGGGCTCGGAGCTCCTATAATTCACTCCTCCACTTT. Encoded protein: CASSFMSGARSSYNSLLHF.

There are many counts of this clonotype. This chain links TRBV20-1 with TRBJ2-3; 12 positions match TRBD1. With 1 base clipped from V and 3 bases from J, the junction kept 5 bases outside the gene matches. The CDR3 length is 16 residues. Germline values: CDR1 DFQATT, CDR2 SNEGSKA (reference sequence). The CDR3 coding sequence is TGCAGTGCTAGAGCCAGGGACAGGGGGCGAACAGATACGCAGTATTTT. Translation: CSARARDRGRTDTQYF.

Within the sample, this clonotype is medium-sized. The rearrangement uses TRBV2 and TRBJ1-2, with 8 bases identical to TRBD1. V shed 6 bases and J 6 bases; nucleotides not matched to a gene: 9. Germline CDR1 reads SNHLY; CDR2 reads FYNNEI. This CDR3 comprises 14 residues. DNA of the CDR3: TGTGCCAGCAGATTTAAAATGACAGGGGATGGCTACACCTTC. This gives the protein CASRFKMTGDGYTF.

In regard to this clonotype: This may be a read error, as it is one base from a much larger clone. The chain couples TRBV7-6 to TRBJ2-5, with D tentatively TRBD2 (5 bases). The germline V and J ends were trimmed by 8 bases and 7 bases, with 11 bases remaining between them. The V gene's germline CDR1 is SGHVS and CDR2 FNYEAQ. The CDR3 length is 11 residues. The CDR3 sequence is CASGDGGTQYF. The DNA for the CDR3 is TGTGCCAGCGGCGACGGAGGGACCCAGTACTTC.

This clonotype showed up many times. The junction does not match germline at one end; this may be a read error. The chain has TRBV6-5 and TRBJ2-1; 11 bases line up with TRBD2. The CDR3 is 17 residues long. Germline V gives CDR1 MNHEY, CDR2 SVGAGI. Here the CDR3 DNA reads TGTGCCAGCAGTCACTCCCCGACTAGCGGGGTATACAATGAGCAGTTCTTC. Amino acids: CASSHSPTSGVYNEQFF.

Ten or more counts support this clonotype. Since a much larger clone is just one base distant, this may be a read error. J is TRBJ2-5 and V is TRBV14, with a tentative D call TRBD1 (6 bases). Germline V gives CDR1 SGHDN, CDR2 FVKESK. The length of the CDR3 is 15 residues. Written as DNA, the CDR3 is TGTGCCAGCAGCCAATTGGGGGCTGGATGGGAGACCCAGTGCTTC. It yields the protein CASSQLGAGWETQCF.

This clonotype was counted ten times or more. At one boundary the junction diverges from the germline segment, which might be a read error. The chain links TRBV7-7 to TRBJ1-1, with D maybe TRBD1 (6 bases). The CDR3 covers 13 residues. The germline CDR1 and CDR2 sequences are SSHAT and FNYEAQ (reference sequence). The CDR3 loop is CASSKGQNTEAFF. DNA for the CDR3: TGTGCTAGCAGCAAGGGACAAAACACTGAAGCTTTCTTT. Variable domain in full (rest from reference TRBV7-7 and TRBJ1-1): GAGVSQSPRYKVTKRGQDVTLRCDPISSHATLYWYQQALGQGPEFLTYFNYEAQPDKSGLPSDRFSAERPEGSISTLTIQRTEQRDSAMYRCASSKGQNTEAFFGQGTRLTVV.

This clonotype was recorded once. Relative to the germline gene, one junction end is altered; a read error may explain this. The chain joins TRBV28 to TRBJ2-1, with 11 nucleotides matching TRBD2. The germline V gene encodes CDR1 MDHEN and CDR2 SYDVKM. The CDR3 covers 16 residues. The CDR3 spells CVSSSSGTSGNNEQFF. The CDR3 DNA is TGTGTCAGCAGTTCCAGCGGGACTAGCGGAAACAATGAGCAGTTCTTC. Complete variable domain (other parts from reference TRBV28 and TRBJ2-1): DVKVTQSSRYLVKRTGEKVFLECVQDMDHENMFWYRQDPGLGLRLIYFSYDVKMKEKGDIPEGYSVSREKKERFSLILESASTNQTSMYLCVSSSSGTSGNNEQFFGPGTRLTVL.

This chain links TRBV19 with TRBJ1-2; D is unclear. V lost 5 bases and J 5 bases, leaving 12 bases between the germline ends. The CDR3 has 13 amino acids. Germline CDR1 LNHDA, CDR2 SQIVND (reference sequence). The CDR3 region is CASSRGVSYGYTF. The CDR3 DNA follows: TGTGCCAGTAGTCGCGGGGTCTCTTATGGCTACACCTTC.

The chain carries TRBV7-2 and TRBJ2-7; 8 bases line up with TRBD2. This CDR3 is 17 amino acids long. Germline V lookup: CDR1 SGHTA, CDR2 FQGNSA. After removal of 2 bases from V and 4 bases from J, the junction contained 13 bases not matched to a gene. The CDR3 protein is CASSLFGRAGVSYEQYF. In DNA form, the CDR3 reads TGTGCCAGCAGCTTATTCGGCAGAGCGGGGGTTTCGTACGAGCAGTACTTC. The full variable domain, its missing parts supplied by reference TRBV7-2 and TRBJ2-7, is GAGVSQSPSNKVTEKGKDVELRCDPISGHTALYWYRQSLGQGLEFLIYFQGNSAPDKSGLPSDRFSAERTGGSVSTLTIQRTQQEDSAVYLCASSLFGRAGVSYEQYFGPGTRLTVT.

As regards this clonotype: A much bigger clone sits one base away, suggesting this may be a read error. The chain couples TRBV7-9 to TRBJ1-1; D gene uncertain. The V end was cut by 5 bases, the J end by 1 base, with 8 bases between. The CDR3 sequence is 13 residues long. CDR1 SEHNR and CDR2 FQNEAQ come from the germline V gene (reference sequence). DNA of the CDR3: TGTGCCAGCAGCCCTCAAAAGAACACTGAAGCTTTCTTT. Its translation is CASSPQKNTEAFF.

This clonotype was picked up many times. CDR3 region: CASSAAPVSAYNEQFF. The CDR3 DNA follows: TGTGCCAGCAGCGCCGCCCCCGTTTCCGCTTACAATGAGCAGTTCTTC. The chain joins TRBV9 to TRBJ2-1, with unresolved D. In germline, CDR1 is SGDLS, CDR2 YYNGEE. The CDR3 consists of 16 residues. V was pared by 3 bases and J by 4 bases, with 17 bases between.